The 8 T cell receptor beta chains below come from one sample, sequenced in a study of CD8 T cells in ankylosing spondylitis. Study-level findings and limits: Ankylosing spondylitis blood seemed to carry a telltale TCR beta motif made of under ten highly homologous variants.

For these TCRs, the target antigens are not known. In TCRdb, the 5' RACE reads were re-called with MiXCR into one record per CDR3 protein. Of a few hundred thousand distinct CDR3 sequences detected, 6% to 8% appear once; the ten largest clones hold more than 13%. The sequencing input was blood, either unsorted or a sorted T cell fraction (not recorded which). The receptors here all came from a male donor with ankylosing spondylitis.

This clonotype was recorded many times. The rearrangement joins TRBV4-1 to TRBJ2-1; tentatively, D is TRBD1 (6 bases). V lost 3 bases to trimming and J lost 0 bases, with 12 bases between them. CDR1 and CDR2 from the germline V gene are MGHRA and YSYEKL. This CDR3 contains 16 residues. CDR3: CASSHQGTSSYNEQFF. The CDR3 bases are TGCGCCAGCAGCCACCAGGGGACAAGCTCCTACAATGAGCAGTTCTTC.

This rearrangement joins TRBV20-1 to TRBJ2-7; tentatively, D is TRBD1 or TRBD2 (5 bases each). Trimming removed 1 base from V and 0 bases from J, with 13 bases in between. CDR3 length equals 15 residues. Germline assignment: CDR1 DFQATT and CDR2 SNEGSKA (reference sequence). Written as DNA, the CDR3 is TGCAGTGCTAGAGGCCTAGTAGGGACCTCCTACGAGCAGTACTTC. It is translated as CSARGLVGTSYEQYF.

This clonotype was observed many times. This chain joins TRBV12-3 or TRBV12-4 and TRBJ1-3; D uncertain. CDR3 length equals 14 residues. V lost 4 bases, J lost 0 bases, and 7 bases lay in between. This chain's CDR3 is CASSSGSSGNTIYF. The CDR3 bases are TGTGCCAGCAGTTCAGGTTCCTCTGGAAACACCATATATTTT.

Many counts were recorded for this clonotype. V gene TRBV5-1 combines with J gene TRBJ2-1; TRBD1 matches 7 bases. Trimming took 7 bases from V and 6 from J; bases not matched to a gene: 13. Germline CDR1 is SGHRS and CDR2 is YFSETQ. The CDR3 is made up of 15 amino acids. The chain's CDR3 is CASSHPGTDINEQFF. In nucleotides, the CDR3 is TGCGCCAGCTCACATCCCGGGACAGATATCAATGAGCAGTTCTTC.

This clonotype was found many times. The gene calls are TRBV10-2 and TRBJ1-2, with D possibly being TRBD1 (5 bases). The CDR3 loop spans 15 amino acids. Germline V CDR1 and CDR2: WSHSY, SAAADI. With 3 bases removed from V and 9 bases from J, the gap between germline ends came to 20 bases. CDR3 amino acids: CASSDPGGLTMRYTF. In DNA, the CDR3 is TGCGCCAGCAGTGACCCGGGGGGACTAACTATGCGCTACACCTTC.

The chain has TRBV7-2 and TRBJ1-2, with TRBD1 matching 8 bases. The germline gives CDR1 SGHTA, CDR2 FQGNSA. This CDR3 has 15 residues. The ends lost 0 bases at V and 4 bases at J; junction bases unmatched: 4. The CDR3 bases are TGTGCCAGCAGCTTAGCGGCAGGGGGCCTCTATGGCTACACCTTC. It encodes CASSLAAGGLYGYTF.

The V and J genes are TRBV7-6 and TRBJ2-2, with D unresolved. Per the germline V gene, CDR1 is SGHVS and CDR2 is FNYEAQ. This CDR3 contains 14 residues. Trimming pared 5 bases from V and 6 bases from J, leaving 13 bases between. The CDR3 protein is CASSPQNPAGELFF. The CDR3 DNA reads as TGTGCCAGCAGCCCCCAAAACCCTGCCGGGGAGCTGTTTTTT. Variable domain in full (rest from reference TRBV7-6 and TRBJ2-2): GAGVSQSPRYKVTKRGQDVALRCDPISGHVSLYWYRQALGQGPEFLTYFNYEAQQDKSGLPNDRFSAERPEGSISTLTIQRTEQRDSAMYRCASSPQNPAGELFFGEGSRLTVL.

This clonotype was picked up many times. The chain uses TRBV20-1 and TRBJ1-5; 7 positions agree with TRBD1. Germline V gene sequence: CDR1 DFQATT, CDR2 SNEGSKA (reference sequence). V dropped 5 bases and J dropped 4; count of bases not matched to a gene: 8. The length of the CDR3 is 14 residues. The CDR3 DNA reads TGCAGTGCTTTAAACAGGGGCCCAAATCAGCCCCAGCATTTT. Encoded protein: CSALNRGPNQPQHF.